This TCR beta chain was captured by sequencing in a study of regulatory T cells in long-lasting Graves disease. The V gene lost 7 bases and the J gene lost 5 bases, with 15 bases spanning the gap. The CDR3 consists of 13 residues. The germline V gene has CDR1 MDHEN and CDR2 SYDVKM. This clonotype was seen repeatedly, ten times or more. Indicated time point: newly diagnosed GD, antithyroid drugs for less than 3 months. The TCR library was made from RNA that had been extracted from PBMCs in TRIzol. It was by American Thyroid Association guidelines that Graves' disease was diagnosed. Investigators prepared the TCR beta libraries by applying iRepertoire HTBI primers and Arm-PCR of CDR3 regions. TCRdb passed the multiplex PCR reads through MiXCR, listing each CDR3 protein once. This table has more than 400,000 distinct CDR3 sequences, around 17% appearing once. These data were likewise used in another study, on T cells in Graves' hyperthyroidism and ophthalmopathy. That study adds: HTBI primers were used for first-round RT-PCR of the TCR CDR3.

The sample consisted of peripheral blood mononuclear cells (PBMCs), taken at new diagnosis, from a patient treated with antithyroid drugs. This chain joins TRBV28 and TRBJ2-7, with D possibly being TRBD1 (5 bases). The TCR was taken from a woman aged 25 to 39 with Graves disease. CDR3 nucleotides: TGTGCCAGCATTAGGGGCTCGTCGCACGAGCAGTACTTC. The encoded protein is CASIRGSSHEQYF.